A single sample is the source of the 21 T cell receptor beta chains below, sequenced in a study of technical replicates of blood from a few donors. TCRdb keeps only in-frame clones here, not all; method: immunoSEQ multiplex PCR. The sample records roughly 72,000 clones, around 96% being singletons. Sequencing input: T cells isolated from PBMCs. Receptors were obtained from a human donor in good health.

This chain joins TRBV11-2 and TRBJ2-7; possible D gene TRBD2, 5 bases. V was cut by 1 base and J by 2 bases, with 12 bases left in between. There are 15 residues in the CDR3. Germline V lookup: CDR1 SGHAT, CDR2 FQNNGV. CDR3 in amino acids: CASSLAGGHPYEQYF. CDR3 DNA sequence: TGTGCCAGCAGCTTAGCCGGCGGGCACCCCTACGAGCAGTACTTC.

The CDR3 is CASSPGTANYGYTF. CDR3 coding DNA: TGTGCCAGCAGCCCCGGGACAGCTAACTATGGCTACACCTTC. The V call is TRBV7-8, the J call TRBJ1-2; TRBD1 aligns across 7 bases. This CDR3 spans 14 amino acids. Germline CDR1 SGHVS, CDR2 FQNEAQ. The V and J ends lost 5 bases and 0 bases, in that order; junction bases with no gene match: 3.

The chain links TRBV30 to TRBJ1-1; 8 bases line up with TRBD1. The V gene's germline CDR1 is GTSNPN and CDR2 SVGIG (reference sequence). This CDR3 region has 14 residues. Trimming took 2 bases from V and 4 from J; bases not matched to a gene: 6. The CDR3 nucleotides are TGTGCCTGGAGTCCCGGACAGGGAGTCACTGAAGCTTTCTTT. Encoded protein: CAWSPGQGVTEAFF. Combining the CDR3 with reference TRBV30 and TRBJ1-1 gives the whole variable domain SQTIHQWPATLVQPVGSPLSLECTVEGTSNPNLYWYRQAAGRGLQLLFYSVGIGQISSEVPQNLSASRPQDRQFILSSKKLLLSDSGFYLCAWSPGQGVTEAFFGQGTRLTVV.

The CDR3 nucleotides read TGTGCCAGCTCGCCTGCTATCGGGACTAGCTCCTACAATGAGCAGTTCTTC. This codes for CASSPAIGTSSYNEQFF. This chain uses TRBV18 with TRBJ2-1; TRBD2 aligns across 8 bases. CDR1 and CDR2 (germline): KGHSH, LQKENI. V was pared by 6 bases and J by 0 bases, with 10 bases of the junction left unmatched. The CDR3 runs 17 residues.

The chain is built from TRBV2 and TRBJ1-2; D is perhaps TRBD1 (5 bases). Germline CDR1 is SNHLY and CDR2 is FYNNEI. V gave up 6 bases and J gave up 7 bases, with 12 bases separating them. CDR3 length: 12 residues. CDR3 loop: CASSETGIGYTF. The CDR3 coding sequence is TGTGCCAGCAGCGAAACAGGTATTGGCTACACCTTC.

The chain has TRBV4-3 and TRBJ2-7; TRBD1 agrees at 8 bases. The germline V gene has CDR1 LGHNA and CDR2 YSLEER. The CDR3 is 15 residues long. The ends lost 1 base at V and 5 bases at J; junction bases unmatched: 7. The CDR3 DNA reads TGCGCCAGCAGCCAAGGGACAGGGTGGAATGACGAGCAGTACTTC. It translates to CASSQGTGWNDEQYF.

V is TRBV29-1 and J is TRBJ2-1, with D perhaps matching TRBD1 (6 bases). The CDR3 length is 14 residues. The V end was cut by 4 bases, the J end by 4 bases, with 14 bases between. Germline CDR1 and CDR2: SQVTM and ANQGSEA. This CDR3 is CSVGGQQTYNEQFF. In DNA, the CDR3 is TGCAGCGTTGGAGGACAGCAGACTTACAATGAGCAGTTCTTC.

The rearrangement joins TRBV6-7 to TRBJ2-7; D is unresolved. TRBV6-7 is filed as an ORF, its function uncertain. This CDR3 is 13 amino acids long. V gave up 0 bases and J gave up 5 bases, with 8 bases separating them. CDR3 sequence (DNA): TGTGCCAGCAGTTACTCGCCCAGGCACGAGCAGTACTTC. Translating gives CASSYSPRHEQYF.

The rearrangement joins TRBV7-2 to TRBJ2-3; D is ambiguous. With 0 bases removed from V and 3 bases from J, the gap between germline ends came to 13 bases. The germline V gene has CDR1 SGHTA and CDR2 FQGNSA. The CDR3 covers 16 residues. The CDR3 DNA reads as TGTGCCAGCAGCTTAGCACGTCTTGCGGTTACAGATACGCAGTATTTT. It is translated as CASSLARLAVTDTQYF.

V and J are TRBV6-5 and TRBJ2-1; maybe TRBD2 (6 bases). This CDR3 is 14 amino acids long. Per germline, CDR1 MNHEY and CDR2 SVGAGI. V was trimmed by 5 bases and J by 7 bases, leaving 15 bases between them. Here the CDR3 reads CASSRGTLGNEQFF. The CDR3 nucleotides are TGTGCCAGCAGTCGGGGGACTTTGGGGAATGAGCAGTTCTTC.

This rearrangement joins TRBV7-9 to TRBJ2-7; 7 bases are a match to TRBD1. J was trimmed by 1 base and V by 10 bases; bases with no gene match: 4. The CDR3 has 12 residues. CDR1 and CDR2 from the germline V gene are SEHNR and FQNEAQ (reference sequence). For the CDR3, the DNA is TGTGCCACCCGGGACAGTTCCTACGAGCAGTACTTC. It translates to CATRDSSYEQYF.

This rearrangement joins TRBV7-9 to TRBJ2-7; D unclear. Trimming stripped 4 bases from V and 6 bases from J, with 7 bases between. CDR3 length: 11 residues. Germline CDR1 reads SEHNR; CDR2 reads FQNEAQ (reference sequence). The CDR3 bases are TGTGCCAGCAGCTCCCCTCCCGAGCAGTACTTC. As protein: CASSSPPEQYF.

The rearrangement joins TRBV11-3 to TRBJ1-1; 7 bases map to TRBD1. V trimming: 5 bases; J trimming: 5 bases; junction bases outside the gene matches: 11. CDR3 length: 15 amino acids. CDR1 SGHNT and CDR2 YENEEA come from the germline V gene. Here the CDR3 DNA reads TGTGCCAGCAGCCCAAAACCTACAGGGGAGACTGAAGCTTTCTTT. Amino acids: CASSPKPTGETEAFF.

The chain uses TRBV4-1 and TRBJ2-2, with 15 bases identical to TRBD2. J was trimmed by 9 bases and V by 1 base; bases with no gene match: 6. The CDR3 length is 17 residues. In germline, CDR1 is MGHRA, CDR2 YSYEKL. Here the CDR3 reads CASSQGIGTSGRRELFF. The DNA of the CDR3 is TGCGCCAGCAGCCAAGGGATAGGGACTAGCGGGAGGAGGGAGCTGTTTTTT.

The genes are TRBV27 and TRBJ2-6, with D possibly TRBD2 on 6 matching bases. V lost 8 bases, J lost 3 bases, and 23 bases lay in between. This CDR3 comprises 18 residues. Germline lookup yields CDR1 MNHEY and CDR2 SMNVEV (reference sequence). The CDR3 loop reads CASRYTAAGYGGANVLTF. The CDR3 coding sequence is TGTGCCAGCCGGTACACAGCGGCGGGATATGGTGGGGCCAACGTCCTGACTTTC.

V gene TRBV27 combines with J gene TRBJ1-1; D is uncertain. Looked up from germline, CDR1 is MNHEY and CDR2 is SMNVEV (reference sequence). The CDR3 has 14 amino acids. V was pared by 0 bases and J by 5 bases, with 10 bases between. CDR3 residues: CASSLSRGSTEAFF. The DNA for the CDR3 is TGTGCCAGCAGTTTATCGCGGGGTTCAACTGAAGCTTTCTTT.

This clone was picked up one time. V gene TRBV7-8 combines with J gene TRBJ1-1; D gene ambiguous. The length of the CDR3 is 12 residues. Per the germline V gene, CDR1 is SGHVS and CDR2 is FQNEAQ. The germline V and J ends were trimmed by 0 bases and 7 bases, with 6 bases remaining between them. CDR3 in DNA: TGTGCCAGCAGCTTAGCCTATTTTGAAGCTTTCTTT. Translating it yields CASSLAYFEAFF.

J is TRBJ1-2 and V is TRBV9; a possible D gene is TRBD1 (6 bases). V was cut by 3 bases and J by 2 bases, with 14 bases left in between. CDR3 size: 15 residues. Germline V CDR1 and CDR2: SGDLS, YYNGEE. The CDR3 sequence is CASSGTARTNYGYTF. In DNA form, the CDR3 reads TGTGCCAGCAGCGGGACAGCTAGGACCAACTATGGCTACACCTTC.

J is TRBJ1-2 and V is TRBV4-3; D is uncertain. The V end lost 0 bases, the J end lost 4 bases, and 6 bases lay between the germline ends. Germline V gene data show CDR1 as LGHNA and CDR2 as YSLEER. The CDR3 consists of 13 residues. CDR3 DNA: TGCGCCAGCAGCCAAGATTTCGTCTATGGCTACACCTTC. It translates to CASSQDFVYGYTF.

V gene TRBV10-3 combines with J gene TRBJ2-2; tentative D call: TRBD1 (5 bases). V lost 3 bases, J lost 5 bases, and 10 bases lay in between. CDR3 length: 14 amino acids. CDR1 and CDR2 from the germline V gene are ENHRY and SYGVKD. Written as DNA, the CDR3 is TGTGCCATCAGTGATTTCAGGGATACCGGGGAGCTGTTTTTT. Translated: CAISDFRDTGELFF.

The sample holds a few counts of this clone. This chain uses TRBV2 with TRBJ2-3; D unresolved. Per the germline V gene, CDR1 is SNHLY and CDR2 is FYNNEI. Trimming stripped 4 bases from V and 2 bases from J, with 10 bases between. The CDR3 spans 14 residues. For the CDR3, the DNA is TGTGCCAGCAGTGTGAGGCCCCTCACAGATACGCAGTATTTT. Its protein is CASSVRPLTDTQYF.